Each of the 22 T cell receptor beta chains below was sequenced from the same sample in a study of beta chain features in type 1 diabetes. Since all of the isolated RNA was reverse transcribed, expressed TCRB transcripts were what got sequenced. Sequencing was performed with immunoSEQ multiplex PCR; in TCRdb, only in-frame clones are kept and a portion is missing. The sample lists roughly 240,000 clones; around 68% were seen once. The material sequenced was naive CD4+ T cells from blood. Receptor source: a man aged 25 to 40 in good health.

The CDR3 loop is CASSRGPRVAGANVLTF. CDR3 DNA sequence: TGCGCCAGCAGCCGGGGCCCCCGGGTAGCTGGGGCCAACGTCCTGACTTTC. V is TRBV4-1 and J is TRBJ2-6; a weak D match, TRBD1 (5 bases). This CDR3 is built from 17 residues. CDR1 and CDR2 (germline): MGHRA, YSYEKL. V gave up 4 bases and J gave up 2 bases, with 15 bases separating them.

The DNA of the CDR3 is TGCGCCAGCAGCCAAGTCAAGGGGCTCGGTGAGCAGTACTTC. This gives the protein CASSQVKGLGEQYF. The J gene is TRBJ2-7, the V gene TRBV4-3; possible D gene TRBD1, 5 bases. CDR1 is LGHNA, CDR2 YSLEER, per germline. The CDR3 length is 14 residues. The V end was cut by 1 base, the J end by 7 bases, with 14 bases between.

This chain connects TRBV27 to TRBJ2-7; D is unclear. Trimming took off 1 base at V and 6 bases at J, with 13 bases between the two ends. Germline-derived CDR1 and CDR2 are MNHEY and SMNVEV (reference sequence). The CDR3 loop spans 14 amino acids. The CDR3 DNA reads as TGTGCCAGCAGTTTATTAGGGCCCATCGGCGAGCAGTACTTC. Its protein product is CASSLLGPIGEQYF.

The gene calls are TRBV29-1 and TRBJ2-2; D ambiguous. The CDR3 consists of 14 residues. The V end was cut by 5 bases, the J end by 0 bases, with 10 bases between. Germline V CDR1 and CDR2: SQVTM, ANQGSEA. The chain's CDR3 is CSVSGHPNTGELFF. The CDR3 bases are TGCAGCGTTTCCGGGCACCCGAACACCGGGGAGCTGTTTTTT.

This clone showed up just once. This sequence joins TRBV9 and TRBJ2-1, with TRBD2 matching 15 bases. Germline CDR1 is SGDLS and CDR2 is YYNGEE. The junction had 9 bases not matched to a gene; V was cut back by 3 bases and J by 2 bases. This CDR3 comprises 19 residues. Here the CDR3 reads CASSAGLAGGQKAYNEQFF. As DNA, the CDR3 is TGTGCCAGCAGCGCGGGACTAGCGGGAGGCCAGAAGGCCTACAATGAGCAGTTCTTC.

The chain recombines TRBV7-2 with TRBJ2-3; D ambiguous. The germline V and J ends were trimmed by 3 bases and 7 bases, with 5 bases remaining between them. Germline CDR1 reads SGHTA; CDR2 reads FQGNSA. This CDR3 spans 11 amino acids. The CDR3 is CASSFDYTQYF. The CDR3, as DNA: TGTGCCAGCAGCTTCGATTATACGCAGTATTTT.

The rearrangement uses TRBV28 and TRBJ2-5; 11 bases line up with TRBD1. V gave up 2 bases and J gave up 4 bases; unmatched junction bases: 6. Germline-derived CDR1 and CDR2 are MDHEN and SYDVKM. The CDR3 totals 16 residues. CDR3 nucleotide sequence: TGTGCCAGCAGTTTACGGGACAGGGGGGCTTCAGAGACCCAGTACTTC. Its protein is CASSLRDRGASETQYF.

The chain carries TRBV5-1 and TRBJ2-7; TRBD2 matches 10 bases. After removal of 4 bases from V and 3 bases from J, the junction contained 7 bases not matched to a gene. The CDR3 covers 15 residues. The germline V gene has CDR1 SGHRS and CDR2 YFSETQ. The CDR3 nucleotides read TGCGCCAGCAGCCCTGGACTAGCGGCCCACTACGAGCAGTACTTC. Its translation: CASSPGLAAHYEQYF.

V and J are TRBV30 and TRBJ2-4; TRBD1 might be the D (5 bases). The CDR3 extends over 12 amino acids. The germline V gene encodes CDR1 GTSNPN and CDR2 SVGIG (reference sequence). V lost 3 bases to trimming and J lost 8 bases, with 11 bases between them. The CDR3 bases are TGTGCCTGGAGCAGGGATGGGGACATTCAGTACTTC. Its protein is CAWSRDGDIQYF.

This clone was seen a single time. V and J are TRBV7-8 and TRBJ2-4; D might be TRBD2 (6 bases). This CDR3 has 15 amino acids. V was trimmed by 4 bases and J by 4 bases, leaving 14 bases between them. Germline V gene lookup returns CDR1 SGHVS and CDR2 FQNEAQ. The CDR3 DNA reads as TGTGCCAGCAGCTCCCGCGGGAAGATGAAAAACATTCAGTACTTC. Its translation is CASSSRGKMKNIQYF.

This chain uses TRBV30 with TRBJ1-1; perhaps TRBD1 as D (5 bases). The CDR3 has 14 amino acids. The germline gives CDR1 GTSNPN, CDR2 SVGIG (reference sequence). The V gene lost 2 bases and the J gene lost 4 bases, with 14 bases spanning the gap. CDR3 sequence: CAWSLWGDSTEAFF. The CDR3 bases are TGTGCCTGGAGTCTTTGGGGGGATAGCACTGAAGCTTTCTTT.

CDR3 loop: CAITMGQETEAFF. The CDR3 DNA follows: TGTGCCATCACCATGGGACAGGAAACCGAAGCTTTCTTT. This sequence joins TRBV10-3 and TRBJ1-1; 8 nucleotides agree with TRBD1. Looked up from germline, CDR1 is ENHRY and CDR2 is SYGVKD. CDR3 length equals 13 residues. V shed 7 bases and J 8 bases; nucleotides not matched to a gene: 9.

This clone was counted a few times. This chain connects TRBV25-1 to TRBJ2-7; TRBD1 agrees at 9 bases. The CDR3 totals 14 residues. Germline CDR1 and CDR2: MGHDK and SYGVNS. V gave up 8 bases and J gave up 4 bases; unmatched junction bases: 9. The chain's CDR3 is CASGEGTGNYEQYF. In DNA, the CDR3 is TGTGCCAGCGGGGAGGGGACAGGGAATTACGAGCAGTACTTC.

This clone was counted only a few times. The V and J genes are TRBV2 and TRBJ2-4; D is ambiguous. Per germline, CDR1 SNHLY and CDR2 FYNNEI. Trimming took off 3 bases at V and 0 bases at J, with 12 bases between the two ends. This CDR3 contains 16 residues. The CDR3 region has the DNA TGTGCCAGCAGTGATTCTGATCTTCTAGCCAAAAACATTCAGTACTTC. It specifies CASSDSDLLAKNIQYF.

J is TRBJ2-1 and V is TRBV5-1; D tentatively reads TRBD1 or TRBD2 (6 bases each). Trimming took off 2 bases at V and 10 bases at J, with 25 bases between the two ends. The length of the CDR3 is 17 residues. Germline CDR1 SGHRS, CDR2 YFSETQ. CDR3 DNA sequence: TGCGCCAGCAGCTTCGAGGGGGGCAGAGGTATCCCCCACGAGCAGTTCTTC. As protein: CASSFEGGRGIPHEQFF.

This clone was observed a handful of times. The chain carries TRBV7-9 and TRBJ1-1, with a tentative D call TRBD1 (6 bases). The CDR3 runs to 14 residues. Germline CDR1 is SEHNR and CDR2 is FQNEAQ (reference sequence). Trimming pared 5 bases from V and 0 bases from J, leaving 10 bases between. The chain's CDR3 is CASSQTGLNTEAFF. The CDR3 bases are TGTGCCAGCAGCCAGACAGGCCTGAACACTGAAGCTTTCTTT.

V is TRBV2 and J is TRBJ2-2, with no clear D. Germline CDR1 SNHLY, CDR2 FYNNEI. This CDR3 has 13 amino acids. V shed 5 bases and J shed 5 bases, with 9 bases lying between them. CDR3 nucleotide sequence: TGTGCCAGCAGTTCAACTAAGACCGGGGAGCTGTTTTTT. Translation gives CASSSTKTGELFF.

The V gene is TRBV7-9, the J gene TRBJ2-7; D possibly corresponds to TRBD1 (5 bases). V lost 4 bases, J lost 1 base, and 8 bases lay in between. In germline, CDR1 is SEHNR, CDR2 FQNEAQ (reference sequence). The CDR3 has 13 residues. CDR3 residues: CASSSDSSYEQYF. The DNA for the CDR3 is TGTGCCAGCAGCTCCGACAGTTCCTACGAGCAGTACTTC.

The V and J genes are TRBV19 and TRBJ1-1; the D gene is possibly TRBD1 (5 bases). CDR3 length: 13 residues. The V gene's germline CDR1 is LNHDA and CDR2 SQIVND (reference sequence). V shed 8 bases and J shed 4 bases, with 14 bases lying between them. CDR3 loop: CASSQGLRTEAFF. As DNA, the CDR3 is TGTGCCAGTTCTCAGGGCCTCCGCACTGAAGCTTTCTTT.

The chain recombines TRBV30 with TRBJ1-2; D possibly corresponds to TRBD1 (5 bases). Looked up from germline, CDR1 is GTSNPN and CDR2 is SVGIG (reference sequence). The ends were cut back, 5 bases at V and 5 bases at J, with 12 bases in the middle. This CDR3 contains 12 residues. CDR3 bases: TGTGCCTGGGCCGGGGGGATATATGGCTACACCTTC. It specifies CAWAGGIYGYTF.

The genes are TRBV5-1 and TRBJ2-3; 7 nucleotides align to TRBD1. Trimming took 4 bases from V and 0 from J; bases not matched to a gene: 2. The CDR3 length is 14 residues. CDR1 and CDR2 (germline): SGHRS, YFSETQ. CDR3 loop: CASSLGQSTDTQYF. Here the CDR3 DNA reads TGCGCCAGCAGCCTGGGACAGAGCACAGATACGCAGTATTTT.

The chain links TRBV18 to TRBJ2-1, with a possible D match to TRBD2 (7 bases). The CDR3 consists of 15 residues. With 3 bases removed from V and 10 bases from J, the gap between germline ends came to 19 bases. Germline lookup yields CDR1 KGHSH and CDR2 LQKENI. CDR3 in amino acids: CASSPSTGGAREQFF. CDR3 coding DNA: TGTGCCAGCTCACCCTCGACTGGGGGGGCAAGAGAGCAGTTCTTC.